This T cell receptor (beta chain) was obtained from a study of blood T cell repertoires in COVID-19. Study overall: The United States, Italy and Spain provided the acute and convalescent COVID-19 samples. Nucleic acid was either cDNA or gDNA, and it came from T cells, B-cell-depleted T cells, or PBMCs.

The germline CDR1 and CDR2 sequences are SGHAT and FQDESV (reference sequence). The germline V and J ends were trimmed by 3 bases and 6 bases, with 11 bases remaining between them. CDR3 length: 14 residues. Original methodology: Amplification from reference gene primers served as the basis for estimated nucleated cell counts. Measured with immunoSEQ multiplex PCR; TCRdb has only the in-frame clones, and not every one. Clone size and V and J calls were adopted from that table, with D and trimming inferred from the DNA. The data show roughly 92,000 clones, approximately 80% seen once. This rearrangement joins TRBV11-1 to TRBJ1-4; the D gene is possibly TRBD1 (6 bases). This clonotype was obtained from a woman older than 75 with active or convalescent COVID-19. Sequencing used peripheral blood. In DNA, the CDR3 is TGTGCCAGCAGCTTGACAGGAGTTTATGAAAAACTGTTTTTT. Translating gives CASSLTGVYEKLFF.